One sample yielded the 27 T cell receptor beta chains listed below, sequenced in a study of regulatory T cells in long-lasting Graves disease. Noted time point: newly diagnosed GD, antithyroid drugs for less than 3 months. Extracted RNA from PBMCs served as the source of the TCR library. The authors built TCR beta libraries using iRepertoire HTBI primers and Arm-PCR of CDR3 regions. TCRdb ran MiXCR on the multiplex PCR reads and lists one entry per CDR3 protein. The data contain a few hundred thousand distinct CDR3 sequences, 15% to 20% of them singletons. This sample also appeared in a second study, on T cells in Graves' hyperthyroidism and ophthalmopathy.

Sequencing was performed on peripheral blood mononuclear cells (PBMCs), taken at new diagnosis, from a patient treated with antithyroid drugs. These TCRs come from a man between 35 and 55 years old with Graves disease.

This clonotype appeared many times. This sequence joins TRBV10-3 and TRBJ2-5; D unresolved. The CDR3 covers 15 residues. Germline values: CDR1 ENHRY, CDR2 SYGVKD. V was shortened by 1 base and J by 3 bases, with 12 bases between the two germline ends. In DNA form, the CDR3 reads TGTGCCATCAGTGAGTTGAAGGAACTAAAAGAGACCCAGTACTTC. It is translated as CAISELKELKETQYF.

This clonotype was detected many times. V and J are TRBV10-3 and TRBJ1-1; unclear D gene. The CDR3 runs 15 residues. The germline V gene has CDR1 ENHRY and CDR2 SYGVKD. The V end was cut by 0 bases, the J end by 0 bases, with 8 bases between. CDR3 nucleotides: TGTGCCATCAGTGAGTCGCAGGCCCTGAACACTGAAGCTTTCTTT. Residues: CAISESQALNTEAFF.

This clonotype was picked up many times. Here the CDR3 DNA reads TGTGCCAGCAGTTACTCCCAGGGGCTCTACGAGCAGTACTTC. Its translation is CASSYSQGLYEQYF. The chain is built from TRBV6-5 and TRBJ2-7; D perhaps matches TRBD1 (6 bases). V lost 0 bases, J lost 3 bases, and 9 bases lay in between. Germline loops: CDR1 MNHEY, CDR2 SVGAGI. The CDR3 runs to 14 residues.

The sample holds many counts of this clonotype. The chain couples TRBV27 to TRBJ2-7; TRBD1 matches at 7 bases. CDR1 and CDR2 from the germline V gene are MNHEY and SMNVEV (reference sequence). The V segment lost 0 bases and the J segment 1 base; nucleotides outside the gene matches: 6. The CDR3 spans 16 residues. The CDR3 nucleotides are TGTGCCAGCAGTTTATCCTCGACAGGGTTTTCCTACGAGCAGTACTTC. It encodes CASSLSSTGFSYEQYF.

The gene calls are TRBV20-1 and TRBJ2-7, with 14 bases that match TRBD2. CDR1 is DFQATT and CDR2 is SNEGSKA in the germline V gene (reference sequence). The CDR3 totals 16 residues. The junction had 7 bases not matched to a gene; V was cut back by 0 bases and J by 6 bases. In nucleotides, the CDR3 is TGCAGTGCTAGAGATGGGAGGGGACTAGCGGGGGCCGAGCAGTACTTC. This translates into CSARDGRGLAGAEQYF.

This clonotype has a count of ten or more. This chain uses TRBV28 with TRBJ2-5; a weak D match, TRBD1 (6 bases). Per the germline V gene, CDR1 is MDHEN and CDR2 is SYDVKM. The CDR3 has 15 amino acids. V gave up 6 bases and J gave up 5 bases, with 19 bases separating them. CDR3 in DNA: TGTGCCAGCAGGACAACAGGGTCAAGTGACGAGACCCAGTACTTC. Residues: CASRTTGSSDETQYF. Using reference TRBV28 and TRBJ2-5 for the parts outside the CDR3, the full variable domain is DVKVTQSSRYLVKRTGEKVFLECVQDMDHENMFWYRQDPGLGLRLIYFSYDVKMKEKGDIPEGYSVSREKKERFSLILESASTNQTSMYLCASRTTGSSDETQYFGPGTRLLVL.

With respect to this clonotype: This may be a read error, as it is one base from a much larger clone. The rearrangement joins TRBV6-2 or TRBV6-3 to TRBJ1-5; D remains unclear. Germline V gives CDR1 MNHEY, CDR2 SVGEGT. The CDR3 sequence is 15 residues long. This chain's CDR3 is CVSSEAWASNQPQHF. The CDR3 region has the DNA TGTGTCAGCAGTGAAGCATGGGCTAGCAATCAGCCCCAGCATTTT.

V and J are TRBV30 and TRBJ1-2; D is ambiguous. CDR1 and CDR2 (germline): GTSNPN, SVGIG (reference sequence). CDR3 length: 11 amino acids. V was clipped by 2 bases and J by 4 bases, with 5 bases between them. CDR3 bases: TGTGCCTGGAGTCCAATCTATGGCTACACCTTC. This sequence encodes CAWSPIYGYTF.

This clonotype was recorded many times. The chain has TRBV28 and TRBJ1-3; D may be TRBD1 (5 bases). CDR1 is MDHEN, CDR2 SYDVKM, per germline. CDR3 length equals 12 residues. V was clipped by 6 bases and J by 4 bases, with 7 bases between them. CDR3 amino acids: CASRGPGNTIYF. The CDR3 DNA is TGTGCCAGCAGGGGGCCGGGAAACACCATATATTTT.

This clonotype has just a few counts. This chain uses TRBV5-5 with TRBJ1-4; D remains unclear. The CDR3 runs to 15 residues. Germline lookup yields CDR1 SGHKS and CDR2 YYEKEE (reference sequence). V lost 5 bases and J lost 7, with 18 bases in between. DNA for the CDR3: TGTGCCAGCAGTCACGACCCTTATGCGGGTGAAAAACTGTTTTTT. Encoded protein: CASSHDPYAGEKLFF. Based on the CDR3 plus reference TRBV5-5 and TRBJ1-4, the full variable domain is DAGVTQSPTHLIKTRGQQVTLRCSPISGHKSVSWYQQVLGQGPQFIFQYYEKEERGRGNFPDRFSARQFPNYSSELNVNALLLGDSALYLCASSHDPYAGEKLFFGSGTQLSVL.

The chain joins TRBV12-3 or TRBV12-4 to TRBJ1-3; D ambiguous. The CDR3 is 14 amino acids. Trimming stripped 6 bases from V and 6 bases from J, with 15 bases between. CDR3 loop: CASSLWALENTIYF. The CDR3 DNA is TGTGCCAGCAGCTTATGGGCTCTGGAAAACACCATATATTTT.

The gene calls are TRBV18 and TRBJ2-3; 11 bases agree with TRBD2. The CDR3 runs 19 residues. CDR1 and CDR2 from the germline V gene are KGHSH and LQKENI. V shed 3 bases and J 0 bases; nucleotides not matched to a gene: 11. Here the CDR3 reads CASSPTGLAGAMSTDTQYF. The CDR3 region has the DNA TGTGCCAGCTCACCTACAGGACTAGCGGGCGCTATGAGCACAGATACGCAGTATTTT.

The gene calls are TRBV5-1 and TRBJ2-5; unclear D gene. Per germline, CDR1 SGHRS and CDR2 YFSETQ. The germline V and J ends were trimmed by 4 bases and 1 base, with 11 bases remaining between them. CDR3 length: 14 amino acids. The CDR3 nucleotides read TGCGCCAGCAGCCCGATACTTCGCCAAGAGACCCAGTACTTC. Translated: CASSPILRQETQYF.

This clonotype was seen at least ten times. The rearrangement uses TRBV27 and TRBJ2-1, with 10 bases aligning to TRBD2. The V gene's germline CDR1 is MNHEY and CDR2 SMNVEV (reference sequence). J lost 4 bases, V lost 8 bases, and 5 bases had no gene match. The CDR3 sequence is 14 residues long. CDR3 protein: CASGLAGAYNEQFF. DNA of the CDR3: TGTGCCAGCGGTCTAGCGGGGGCGTACAATGAGCAGTTCTTC.

This clonotype has at least ten counts. This chain joins TRBV30 and TRBJ1-2, with 7 bases aligning to TRBD1. There are 14 residues in the CDR3. With 1 base clipped from V and 4 bases from J, the junction kept 6 bases outside the gene matches. From germline, CDR1 is GTSNPN and CDR2 SVGIG (reference sequence). The CDR3 sequence is CAWSGGQVVYGYTF. The CDR3 nucleotides are TGTGCCTGGAGTGGTGGACAGGTAGTCTATGGCTACACCTTC.

For this clonotype: A much larger clone sits a single nucleotide away, making a read error possible. Since no conserved phenylalanine or tryptophan closes the CDR3, a read error is the likely cause. J is TRBJ2-5 and V is TRBV28, with 7 bases that match TRBD1. The CDR3 covers 13 residues. V shed 7 bases and J 2 bases; nucleotides not matched to a gene: 4. In germline, CDR1 is MDHEN, CDR2 SYDVKM. The CDR3 sequence: CASTLQGQETQYI. CDR3 DNA sequence: TGTGCCAGCACGTTACAGGGGCAAGAGACCCAGTACATC.

This clonotype was seen repeatedly, ten times or more. The chain employs TRBV5-1 and TRBJ1-1, with TRBD1 matching over 9 bases. V shed 4 bases and J 4 bases; nucleotides not matched to a gene: 8. CDR3 length equals 15 residues. The germline gives CDR1 SGHRS, CDR2 YFSETQ. Here the CDR3 DNA reads TGCGCCAGCAGCATCCGACAGGGGGGGACCACTGAAGCTTTCTTT. Translated: CASSIRQGGTTEAFF.

The V gene is TRBV20-1, the J gene TRBJ1-4, with D unresolved. CDR1 is DFQATT and CDR2 is SNEGSKA in the germline V gene (reference sequence). This CDR3 comprises 14 residues. Trimming took 3 bases from V and 6 from J, leaving 14 bases between them. The CDR3 loop is CSARADREYEKLFF. The DNA of the CDR3 is TGCAGTGCTAGGGCGGATAGGGAGTATGAAAAACTGTTTTTT.

The sample holds many counts of this clonotype. The genes are TRBV24-1 and TRBJ2-2, with D possibly TRBD1 on 6 matching bases. The germline CDR1 and CDR2 sequences are KGHDR and SFDVKD. CDR3 length equals 16 residues. The V end lost 1 base, the J end lost 1 base, and 9 bases lay between the germline ends. CDR3 in DNA: TGTGCCACCAGTGATTTTTGGGACAAGAACACCGGGGAGCTGTTTTTT. Protein sequence: CATSDFWDKNTGELFF.

Note on this clonotype: Germline and junction disagree at one end, which may indicate a read error. V usage is TRBV18 and J usage is TRBJ1-1; no firm D call. The CDR3 has 15 residues. CDR1 is KGHSH, CDR2 LQKENI, per germline. In DNA, the CDR3 is TGTGCCAGCTCACCACGGAGTTTAGGGCACACTGAAGCCTTCTTT. Protein: CASSPRSLGHTEAFF. Variable domain in full (rest from reference TRBV18 and TRBJ1-1): NAGVMQNPRHLVRRRGQEARLRCSPMKGHSHVYWYRQLPEEGLKFMVYLQKENIIDESGMPKERFSAEFPKEGPSILRIQQVVRGDSAAYFCASSPRSLGHTEAFFGQGTRLTVV.

This clonotype came up many times. V and J are TRBV28 and TRBJ1-4; D is unresolved. Trimming removed 0 bases at V and 1 base at J, with 3 bases between. Per the germline V gene, CDR1 is MDHEN and CDR2 is SYDVKM. The CDR3 runs to 14 residues. Written as DNA, the CDR3 is TGTGCCAGCAGTTTATGGGAAACTAATGAAAAACTGTTTTTT. It translates to CASSLWETNEKLFF.

The CDR3 reads CASSQEVGGRTQYF. CDR3 nucleotide sequence: TGCGCCAGCAGCCAAGAAGTGGGGGGTCGGACCCAGTACTTC. The gene calls are TRBV4-1 and TRBJ2-5, with D possibly matching TRBD2 (6 bases). Trimming removed 0 bases from V and 7 bases from J, with 12 bases in between. This CDR3 spans 14 amino acids. CDR1 and CDR2 (germline): MGHRA, YSYEKL.

The chain has TRBV3-1 and TRBJ2-1; D possibly corresponds to TRBD2 (7 bases). Germline assignment: CDR1 LGHDT and CDR2 YNNKEL (reference sequence). With 5 bases removed from V and 8 bases from J, the gap between germline ends came to 16 bases. The CDR3 consists of 14 residues. For the CDR3, the DNA is TGTGCCAGCAGCTTCCGGGGGGCCTCGCATGAGCAGTTCTTC. It yields the protein CASSFRGASHEQFF.

This clonotype was recorded at least ten times. This sequence joins TRBV28 and TRBJ2-1; no reliable D call. The length of the CDR3 is 14 residues. V was shortened by 5 bases and J by 0 bases, with 8 bases between the two germline ends. In germline, CDR1 is MDHEN, CDR2 SYDVKM. The CDR3: CASSVALSYNEQFF. The CDR3 DNA reads as TGTGCCAGCAGTGTAGCACTCTCCTACAATGAGCAGTTCTTC.

The V call is TRBV9, the J call TRBJ2-1; 8 bases align to TRBD2. Trimming at V came to 3 bases and at J to 3 bases, leaving 5 bases not matched to a gene. The CDR3 has 15 amino acids. CDR1 is SGDLS and CDR2 is YYNGEE in the germline V gene. The CDR3 DNA is TGTGCCAGCAGCGACGGGGGGGCCTTCTACAATGAGCAGTTCTTC. This translates into CASSDGGAFYNEQFF.

This clonotype has a count of ten or more. J is TRBJ2-3 and V is TRBV6-1, with 9 bases identical to TRBD1. J was trimmed by 4 bases and V by 2 bases; bases with no gene match: 7. The length of the CDR3 is 16 residues. Germline V gene lookup returns CDR1 MNHNS and CDR2 SASEGT. CDR3 in DNA: TGTGCCAGCAGTGAACGCTGGACAGGGGAGGCAGATACGCAGTATTTT. Encoded protein: CASSERWTGEADTQYF.

This clonotype has at least ten counts. The chain couples TRBV6-5 to TRBJ1-1; 9 bases line up with TRBD1. J was trimmed by 6 bases and V by 6 bases; bases with no gene match: 5. Germline CDR1 MNHEY, CDR2 SVGAGI. This CDR3 has 13 amino acids. The CDR3 protein is CASSYRTGAEAFF. As DNA, the CDR3 is TGTGCCAGCAGCTACAGGACAGGGGCTGAAGCTTTCTTT.